The rows below give T cell receptor beta chains drawn from one sample of a study of T cell responses to AZD1222 COVID-19 vaccine. Assay: immunoSEQ multiplex PCR; the TCRdb copy retains only in-frame clones and omits some. The table has 68,000 or so clones, roughly 86% seen once. Here the sequenced sample was peripheral blood, taken on day 0 of AZD1222 vaccination. These receptors all come from an adult in good health. CDR3s include the opening cysteine and the closing phenylalanine or tryptophan. The D gene is left open where the match is weak.

v_gene	d_gene	j_gene	CDR3nt	CDR3aa
TRBV14	TRBD2	TRBJ2-7	TGTGCCAGCAGCCAAGCCGTTGGGGGACTAGCGGGCTACGAGCAGTACTTC	CASSQAVGGLAGYEQYF
TRBV12-3/TRBV12-4	-	TRBJ2-7	TGTGCCAGCAGTTTAGGTCCGGCCTACGAGCAGTACTTC	CASSLGPAYEQYF
TRBV27	-	TRBJ1-1	TGTGCCAGCAGTTTTGGATTCTACGGGGTCACTGAAGCTTTCTTT	CASSFGFYGVTEAFF
TRBV29-1	TRBD1	TRBJ1-5	TGCAGCGGCTCGACAGGGGAGGGTCAGCCCCAGCATTTT	CSGSTGEGQPQHF
TRBV30	-	TRBJ2-1	TGTGCCTGGGAGAGGAATCCGGAGCAGTTCTTC	CAWERNPEQFF
TRBV4-2	-	TRBJ2-3	TGTGCCAGCAGCCCAACCGGGGTTGCAGCAGATACGCAGTATTTT	CASSPTGVAADTQYF
TRBV13	-	TRBJ2-7	TGTGCCAGCACTATCGGCGGGCACTTCTACGAGCAGTACTTC	CASTIGGHFYEQYF
TRBV19	TRBD1	TRBJ1-2	TGTGCCAGCGGACAGGGGGCAAGTAACTATGGCTACACCTTC	CASGQGASNYGYTF
TRBV27	TRBD1	TRBJ1-1	TGTGCCAGCAGTTTCCACCAGGGGGCGAACACTGAAGCTTTCTTT	CASSFHQGANTEAFF
TRBV5-1	-	TRBJ1-6	TGCGCCAGCAGCTCCACCGGGACGGTGAATTCACCCCTCCACTTT	CASSSTGTVNSPLHF
TRBV6-4	TRBD2	TRBJ2-1	TGTGCCAGCAGTGACGGGACTAGCGGTAACAATGAGCAGTTCTTC	CASSDGTSGNNEQFF
TRBV14	-	TRBJ2-1	TGTGCCAGCAGCTCCGCGGTAGGCTCCTACAATGAGCAGTTCTTC	CASSSAVGSYNEQFF
TRBV5-1	TRBD1	TRBJ1-4	TGCGCCAGCAGACACGCGACAGGGCCACTGGGGGAAAAACTGTTTTTT	CASRHATGPLGEKLFF
TRBV11-2	-	TRBJ2-2	TGTGCCAGCAGCTTATCCAACACCGGGGAGCTGTTTTTT	CASSLSNTGELFF
TRBV19	-	TRBJ1-3	TGTGCCAGTACAAAAGCGGACAGCTCTGGAAACACCATATATTTT	CASTKADSSGNTIYF
TRBV5-1	-	TRBJ2-2	TGCGCCAGCACGGCGAGCGGAGCGAACACCGGGGAGCTGTTTTTT	CASTASGANTGELFF
TRBV28	-	TRBJ1-4	TGTGCCAGCAGTTTTAGGGACACGTCTACTCCTAATGAAAAACTGTTTTTT	CASSFRDTSTPNEKLFF
TRBV5-6	-	TRBJ2-7	TGTGCCAGCAGCACAGGGAGGATCTACGAGCAGTACTTC	CASSTGRIYEQYF
TRBV30	TRBD1	TRBJ1-2	TGTGCCTGGAGACACCGGGACAGGGGCCGGGATGGCTACACCTTC	CAWRHRDRGRDGYTF
TRBV10-2	TRBD1	TRBJ1-4	TGCGCCAGTTCCGACAGGGGCCGGGGGGAAAAACTGTTTTTT	CASSDRGRGEKLFF
TRBV29-1	TRBD2	TRBJ2-1	TGCAGCGTCCAGAGGTCCGGGAGGTCAAACAATGAGCAGTTCTTC	CSVQRSGRSNNEQFF
TRBV9	TRBD1	TRBJ1-3	TGTGCCAGCAGCGTAGGGGACAGGGCATCTGGAAACACCATATATTTT	CASSVGDRASGNTIYF
TRBV9	TRBD2	TRBJ2-7	TGTGCCAGCGCCCCCCGCGGGGGGGGGCGCCAATCTGAGCAGTACTTC	CASAPRGGGRQSEQYF
TRBV6-5	-	TRBJ2-7	TGTGCCAGCAGTTACCCTACACGGGGGCGGTACGAGCAGTACTTC	CASSYPTRGRYEQYF
TRBV3-1/TRBV3-2	TRBD1	TRBJ1-2	TGTGCCAGCAGCCAGAGGACAGGGGAGGTAGCGGGCTACACCTTC	CASSQRTGEVAGYTF
TRBV18	-	TRBJ2-3	TGTGCCAGCTCACCACAGAAAGACGCAGGGACAAGAAGGCAGTATTTT	CASSPQKDAGTRRQYF
TRBV9	TRBD1	TRBJ1-3	TGTGCCAGCAGCGTCGCCGACAGGGGGCTATCTGGAAACACCATATATTTT	CASSVADRGLSGNTIYF
TRBV6-6	TRBD1	TRBJ1-5	TGTGCCAGCAGTTATGACAGGGTCAATCAGCCCCAGCATTTT	CASSYDRVNQPQHF